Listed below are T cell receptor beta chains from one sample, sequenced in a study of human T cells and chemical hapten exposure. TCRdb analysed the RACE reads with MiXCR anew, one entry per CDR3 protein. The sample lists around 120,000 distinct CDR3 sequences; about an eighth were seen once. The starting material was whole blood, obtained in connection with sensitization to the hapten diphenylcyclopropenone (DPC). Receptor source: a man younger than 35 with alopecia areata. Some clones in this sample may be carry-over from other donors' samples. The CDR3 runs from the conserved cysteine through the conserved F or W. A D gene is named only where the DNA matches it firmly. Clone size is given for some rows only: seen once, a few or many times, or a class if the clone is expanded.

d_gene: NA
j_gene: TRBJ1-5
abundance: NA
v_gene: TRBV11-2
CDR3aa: CASSLGPPGSRQPQHF
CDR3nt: TGTGCCAGCAGCTTAGGGCCCCCAGGGAGTCGTCAGCCCCAGCATTTT

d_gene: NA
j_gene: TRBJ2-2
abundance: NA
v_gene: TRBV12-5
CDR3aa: CASALRGELFF
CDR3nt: TGTGCTAGTGCTTTAAGGGGGGAGCTGTTTTTT

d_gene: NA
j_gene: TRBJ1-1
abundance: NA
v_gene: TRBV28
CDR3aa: CASSFRRGGEDTEAFF
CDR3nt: TGTGCCAGCAGTTTTCGGCGTGGAGGGGAGGACACTGAAGCTTTCTTT

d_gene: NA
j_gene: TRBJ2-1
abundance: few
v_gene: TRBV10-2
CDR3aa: CASSLAVMKQFF
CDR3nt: TGCGCCAGCAGTCTGGCAGTCATGAAGCAGTTCTTC

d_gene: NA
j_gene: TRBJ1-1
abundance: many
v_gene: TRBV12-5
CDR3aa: CASGLVSAGDEAFF
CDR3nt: TGTGCTAGTGGTTTGGTCTCCGCAGGGGATGAAGCTTTCTTT

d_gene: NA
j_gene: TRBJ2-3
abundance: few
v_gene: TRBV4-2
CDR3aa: CASSQEALDTQYF
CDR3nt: TGTGCCAGCAGCCAAGAAGCATTAGATACGCAGTATTTT

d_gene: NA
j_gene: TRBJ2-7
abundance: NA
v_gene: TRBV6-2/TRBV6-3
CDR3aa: CASSYSKGFGGRYEQYF
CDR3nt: TGTGCCAGCAGTTACTCGAAGGGATTTGGTGGGAGATACGAGCAGTACTTC

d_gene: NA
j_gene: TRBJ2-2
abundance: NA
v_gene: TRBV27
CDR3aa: CASTFLGGRSGELFF
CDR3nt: TGTGCCAGCACCTTCCTCGGAGGGCGGAGCGGGGAGCTGTTTTTT

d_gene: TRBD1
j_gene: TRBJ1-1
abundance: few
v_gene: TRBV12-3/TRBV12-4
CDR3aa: CASSKTDRGVTEAFF
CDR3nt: TGTGCCAGCAGTAAGACGGACAGGGGAGTAACTGAAGCTTTCTTT

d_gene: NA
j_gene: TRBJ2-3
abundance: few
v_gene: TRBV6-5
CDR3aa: CASSYRGGPLYF
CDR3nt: TGTGCCAGCAGTTACAGGGGGGGGCCCTTGTATTTT

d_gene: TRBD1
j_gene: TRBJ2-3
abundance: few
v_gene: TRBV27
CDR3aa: CASSYRDRDPDTQYF
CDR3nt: TGTGCCAGCAGTTACCGGGACAGGGATCCAGATACGCAGTATTTT

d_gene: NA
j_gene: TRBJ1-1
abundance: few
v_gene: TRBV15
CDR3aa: CATSRGAGLMNTEAFF
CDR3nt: TGTGCCACCAGCAGAGGGGCAGGGCTCATGAACACTGAAGCTTTCTTT

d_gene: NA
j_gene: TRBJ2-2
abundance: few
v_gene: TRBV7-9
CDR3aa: CASSLPTGGNTGELFF
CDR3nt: TGTGCCAGCAGCTTACCGACAGGTGGGAACACCGGGGAGCTGTTTTTT

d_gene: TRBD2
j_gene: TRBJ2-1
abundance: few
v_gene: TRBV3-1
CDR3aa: CASSQGQRGGNEQFF
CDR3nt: TGTGCCAGCAGCCAAGGCCAGCGGGGGGGCAATGAGCAGTTCTTC

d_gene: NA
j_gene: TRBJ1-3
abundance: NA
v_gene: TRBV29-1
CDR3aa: CSVESGDWSSGNTIYF
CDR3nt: TGCAGCGTTGAGTCGGGAGACTGGTCCTCTGGAAACACCATATATTTT

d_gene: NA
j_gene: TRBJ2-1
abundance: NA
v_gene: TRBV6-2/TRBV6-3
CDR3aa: CASSPTYNEQFF
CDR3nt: TGTGCCAGCAGCCCAACCTACAATGAGCAGTTCTTC